These T cell receptor beta chains were read from a single sample in a study of shared clonotypes between healthy human individuals. Some clones are missing from TCRdb's copy, which holds only in-frame ones; the method was immunoSEQ multiplex PCR. The sample holds about 110,000 clones, 67% seen once. Sequencing used memory CD8+ T cells sorted from blood. These receptors were collected from a woman aged 25 to 45 in good health. Both conserved end residues are part of each CDR3. The D gene is left open where the match is weak. Clone sizes are given selectively: once, few, many, or a class where the clone is expanded.

abundance	v_gene	d_gene	j_gene	CDR3nt	CDR3aa
.	TRBV9	TRBD2	TRBJ2-5	TGTGCCAGCAGCCCAAGGACTAGCGGGAGGGAGACCCAGTACTTC	CASSPRTSGRETQYF
.	TRBV25-1	.	TRBJ1-1	TGTGCCAGCAGTGATGGGGGGAGTGTTACTGAAGCTTTCTTT	CASSDGGSVTEAFF
.	TRBV19	TRBD1	TRBJ2-2	TGTGCCGGACATCCCGGGACAGGACCAAGGAACACCGGGGAGCTGTTTTTT	CAGHPGTGPRNTGELFF
once	TRBV11-3	.	TRBJ2-1	TGTGCCAGCAGCTTATACTTCTCCGGGGGTACCTACAATGAGCAGTTCTTC	CASSLYFSGGTYNEQFF
.	TRBV7-9	.	TRBJ1-4	TGTGCCAGCAGCCTGTGGGGGGAAGCGGTGGAAAAACTGTTTTTT	CASSLWGEAVEKLFF
.	TRBV13	TRBD2	TRBJ2-1	TGTGCCAGCAGCCAGACTAGCGGGAGGGTAAATGAGCAGTTCTTC	CASSQTSGRVNEQFF
.	TRBV6-1	TRBD1	TRBJ2-1	TGTGCCACAGGGGGATTTTACAATGAGCAGTTCTTC	CATGGFYNEQFF
.	TRBV2	TRBD2	TRBJ2-3	TGTGCCAGCATGCGGGGGGTCACAGATACGCAGTATTTT	CASMRGVTDTQYF
.	TRBV28	TRBD2	TRBJ2-7	TGTGCCAGCAGTTCGGGACTAGCGGGATCGGACGAGCAGTACTTC	CASSSGLAGSDEQYF
.	TRBV9	.	TRBJ1-1	TGTGCCAGCAGCGTCTCCTGGGGGACTGAAGCTTTCTTT	CASSVSWGTEAFF
many	TRBV25-1	.	TRBJ2-5	TGTGCCAGCAGTGGAAACAGGGTGATGGAGACCCAGTACTTC	CASSGNRVMETQYF
.	TRBV4-1	.	TRBJ2-7	TGCGCCAGCAGCCAATTCAGTTTCGGGGACCCAGCTGCCGAGCAGTACTTC	CASSQFSFGDPAAEQYF
.	TRBV5-4	.	TRBJ2-7	TGTGCCAGCAGCCCCGTTGGAGGGGTGGGGTACGAGCAGTACTTC	CASSPVGGVGYEQYF
few	TRBV7-2	.	TRBJ1-2	TGTGCCAGCAGCTTTATCGGCTATGGCTACACCTTC	CASSFIGYGYTF
.	TRBV23-1	.	TRBJ2-1	TGCGCCAGCAGGGGTATGACCTCCTACAATGAGCAGTTCTTC	CASRGMTSYNEQFF
.	TRBV28	.	TRBJ2-2	TGTGCCAGCCGGAATTCATATTTCGGGGAGCTGTTTTTT	CASRNSYFGELFF